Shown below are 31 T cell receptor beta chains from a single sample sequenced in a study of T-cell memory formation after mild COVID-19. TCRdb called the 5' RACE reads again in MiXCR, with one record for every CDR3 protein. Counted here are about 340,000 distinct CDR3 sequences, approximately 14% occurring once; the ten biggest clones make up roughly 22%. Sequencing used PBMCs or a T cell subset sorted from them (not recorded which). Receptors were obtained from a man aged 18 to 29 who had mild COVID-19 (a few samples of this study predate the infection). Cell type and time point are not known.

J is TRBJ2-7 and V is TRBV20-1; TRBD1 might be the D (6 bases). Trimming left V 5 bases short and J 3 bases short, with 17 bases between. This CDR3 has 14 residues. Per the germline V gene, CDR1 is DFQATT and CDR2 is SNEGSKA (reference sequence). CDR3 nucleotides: TGCAGTGCTCTCAGGACTGAGGGGGTCTACGAGCAGTACGTC. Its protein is CSALRTEGVYEQYV.

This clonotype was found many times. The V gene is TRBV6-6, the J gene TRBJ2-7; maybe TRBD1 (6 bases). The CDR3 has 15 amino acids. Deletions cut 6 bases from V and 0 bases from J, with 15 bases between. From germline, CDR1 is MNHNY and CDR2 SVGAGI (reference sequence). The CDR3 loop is CASSQGGESSYEQYV. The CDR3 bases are TGTGCCAGCAGCCAAGGGGGTGAAAGCTCCTACGAGCAGTACGTC.

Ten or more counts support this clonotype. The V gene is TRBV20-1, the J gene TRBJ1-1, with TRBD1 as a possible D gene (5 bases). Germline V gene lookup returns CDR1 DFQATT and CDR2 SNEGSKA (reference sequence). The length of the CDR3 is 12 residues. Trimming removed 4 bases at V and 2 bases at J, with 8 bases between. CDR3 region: CSATTGNTEAFF. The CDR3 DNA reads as TGCAGTGCTACTACAGGTAACACTGAAGCTTTCTTT.

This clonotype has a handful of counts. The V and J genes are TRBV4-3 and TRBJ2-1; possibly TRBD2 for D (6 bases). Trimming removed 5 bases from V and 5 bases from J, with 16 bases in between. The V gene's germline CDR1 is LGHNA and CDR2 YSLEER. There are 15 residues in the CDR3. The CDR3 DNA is TGCGCCAGCAGCTTCGGGACTCCCGACAACAATGAGCAGTTCTTC. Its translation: CASSFGTPDNNEQFF.

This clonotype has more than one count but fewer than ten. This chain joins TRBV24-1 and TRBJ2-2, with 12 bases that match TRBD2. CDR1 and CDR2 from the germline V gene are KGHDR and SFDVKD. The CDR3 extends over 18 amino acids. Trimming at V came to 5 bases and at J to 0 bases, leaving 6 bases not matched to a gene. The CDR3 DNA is TGTGCCACCAGTGGACTAGCGGGGGCCAACACGAACACCGGGGAGCTGTTTTTT. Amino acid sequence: CATSGLAGANTNTGELFF.

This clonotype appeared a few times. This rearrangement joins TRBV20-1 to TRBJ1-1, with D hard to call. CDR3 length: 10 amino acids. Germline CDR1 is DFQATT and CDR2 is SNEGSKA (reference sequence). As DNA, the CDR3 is TGCAAACCGGGGAACACTGAAGCTTTCTTT. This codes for CKPGNTEAFF.

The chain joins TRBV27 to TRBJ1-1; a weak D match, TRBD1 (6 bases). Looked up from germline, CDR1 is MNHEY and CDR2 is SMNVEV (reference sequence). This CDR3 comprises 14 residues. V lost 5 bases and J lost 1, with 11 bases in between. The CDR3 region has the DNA TGTGCCAGCAGTCGGGGACAATGGAACACTGAAGCTTTCTTT. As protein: CASSRGQWNTEAFF.

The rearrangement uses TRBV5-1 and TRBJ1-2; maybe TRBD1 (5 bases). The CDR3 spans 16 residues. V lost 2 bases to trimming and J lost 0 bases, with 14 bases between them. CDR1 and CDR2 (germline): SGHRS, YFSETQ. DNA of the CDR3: TGCGCCAGCAGCTTATTAGGGACCGAGGCTAACTATGGCTACACCTTC. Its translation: CASSLLGTEANYGYTF.

This CDR3 is CASRGAGEQPEAFF. For the CDR3, the DNA is TGTGCCAGCAGGGGGGCCGGGGAGCAACCTGAAGCTTTCTTT. This chain connects TRBV12-3 or TRBV12-4 to TRBJ1-1; D is possibly TRBD1 (6 bases). The V gene lost 6 bases and the J gene lost 6 bases, with 17 bases spanning the gap. The CDR3 runs to 14 residues.

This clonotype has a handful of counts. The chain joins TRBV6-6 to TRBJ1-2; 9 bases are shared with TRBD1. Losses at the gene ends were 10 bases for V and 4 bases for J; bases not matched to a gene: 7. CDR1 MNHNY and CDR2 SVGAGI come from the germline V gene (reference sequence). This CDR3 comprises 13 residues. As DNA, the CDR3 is TGTGCCACCACCAGGGACAGGGCCTATGGCTACACCTTC. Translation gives CATTRDRAYGYTF.

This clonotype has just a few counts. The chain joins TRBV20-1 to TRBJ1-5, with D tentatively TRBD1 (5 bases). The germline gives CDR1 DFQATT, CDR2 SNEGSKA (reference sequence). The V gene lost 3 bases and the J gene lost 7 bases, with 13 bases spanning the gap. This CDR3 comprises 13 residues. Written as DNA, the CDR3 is TGCAGTGCTAGGTGGGGGGTAGGACAGCCCCAGCATTTT. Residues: CSARWGVGQPQHF.

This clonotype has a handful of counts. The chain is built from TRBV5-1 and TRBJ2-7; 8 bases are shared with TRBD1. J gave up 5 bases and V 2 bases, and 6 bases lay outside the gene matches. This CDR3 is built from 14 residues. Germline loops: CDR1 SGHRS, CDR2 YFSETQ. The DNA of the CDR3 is TGCGCCAGCAGCTTACAGGACAGGGAACACGAGCAGTACTTC. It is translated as CASSLQDREHEQYF.

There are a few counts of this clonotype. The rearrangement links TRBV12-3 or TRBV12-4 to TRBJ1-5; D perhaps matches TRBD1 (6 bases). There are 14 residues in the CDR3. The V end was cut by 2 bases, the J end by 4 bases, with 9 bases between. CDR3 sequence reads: CASSLQQGNQPQHF. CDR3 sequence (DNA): TGTGCCAGCAGTTTACAACAGGGTAATCAGCCCCAGCATTTT.

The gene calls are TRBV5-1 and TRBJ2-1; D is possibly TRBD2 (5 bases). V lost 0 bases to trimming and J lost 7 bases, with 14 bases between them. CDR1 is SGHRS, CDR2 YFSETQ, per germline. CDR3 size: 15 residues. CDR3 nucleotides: TGCGCCAGCAGCTTGGTCGGGGTCCTCGGAAATGAGCAGTTCTTC. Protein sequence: CASSLVGVLGNEQFF.

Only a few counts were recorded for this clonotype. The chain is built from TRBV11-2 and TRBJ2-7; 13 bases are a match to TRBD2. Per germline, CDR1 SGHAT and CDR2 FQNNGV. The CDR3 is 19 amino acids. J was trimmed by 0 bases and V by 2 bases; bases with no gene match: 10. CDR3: CASSLRRLAGGAFSYEQYF. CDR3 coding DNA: TGTGCCAGCAGCTTACGGAGACTAGCGGGGGGCGCATTCTCCTACGAGCAGTACTTC.

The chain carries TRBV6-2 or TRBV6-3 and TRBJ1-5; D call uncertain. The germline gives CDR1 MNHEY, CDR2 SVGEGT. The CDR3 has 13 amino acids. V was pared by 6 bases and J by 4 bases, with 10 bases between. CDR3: CASSQDGNQPQHF. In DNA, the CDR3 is TGTGCCAGCAGCCAGGACGGAAATCAGCCCCAGCATTTT.

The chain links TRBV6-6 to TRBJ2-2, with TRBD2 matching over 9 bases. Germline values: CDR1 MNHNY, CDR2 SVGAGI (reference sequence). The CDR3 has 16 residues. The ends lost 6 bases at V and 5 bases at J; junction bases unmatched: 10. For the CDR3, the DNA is TGTGCCAGCAGCCACCGGGCTAGCGGGACTACCGGGGAGCTGTTTTTT. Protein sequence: CASSHRASGTTGELFF.

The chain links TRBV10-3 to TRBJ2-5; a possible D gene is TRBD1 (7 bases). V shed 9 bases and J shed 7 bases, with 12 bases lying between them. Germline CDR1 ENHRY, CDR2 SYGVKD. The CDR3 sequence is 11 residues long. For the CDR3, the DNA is TGTGCCATTGGGACAGCGGGGACCCAGTACTTC. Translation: CAIGTAGTQYF.

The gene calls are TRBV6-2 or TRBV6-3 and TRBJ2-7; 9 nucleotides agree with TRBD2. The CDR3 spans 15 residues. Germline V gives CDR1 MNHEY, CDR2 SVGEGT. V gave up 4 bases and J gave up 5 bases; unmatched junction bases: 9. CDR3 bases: TGTGCCAGCAGTTTCATGGGACTAGCAGCTCACGAGCAGTACTTC. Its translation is CASSFMGLAAHEQYF.

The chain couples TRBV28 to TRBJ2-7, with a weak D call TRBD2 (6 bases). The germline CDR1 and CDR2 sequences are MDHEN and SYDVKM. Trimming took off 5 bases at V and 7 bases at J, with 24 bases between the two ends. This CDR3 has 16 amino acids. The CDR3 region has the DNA TGTGCCAGCAGTCCCCTCCCCGGGACTGCCGGGGGTGAGCAGTACGTC. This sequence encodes CASSPLPGTAGGEQYV.

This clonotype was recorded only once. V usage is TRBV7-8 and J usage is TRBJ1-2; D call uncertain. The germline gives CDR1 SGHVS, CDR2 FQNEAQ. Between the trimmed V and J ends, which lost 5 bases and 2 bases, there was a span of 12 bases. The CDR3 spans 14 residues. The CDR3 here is CASSRGGDNYGYTF. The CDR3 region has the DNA TGTGCCAGCAGCCGAGGTGGCGACAACTATGGCTACACCTTC.

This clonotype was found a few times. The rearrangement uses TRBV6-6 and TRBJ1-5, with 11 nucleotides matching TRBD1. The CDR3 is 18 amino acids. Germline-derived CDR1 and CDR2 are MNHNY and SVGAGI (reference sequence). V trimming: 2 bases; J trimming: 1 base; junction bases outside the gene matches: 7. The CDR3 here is CASSYGTGGLGSNQPQHF. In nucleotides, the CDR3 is TGTGCCAGCAGTTACGGGACAGGGGGATTAGGGAGCAATCAGCCCCAGCATTTT.

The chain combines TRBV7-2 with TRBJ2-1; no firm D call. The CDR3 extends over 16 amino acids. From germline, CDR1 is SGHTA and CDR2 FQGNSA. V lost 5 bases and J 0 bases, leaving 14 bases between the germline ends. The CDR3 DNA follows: TGTGCCAGCAGCCTATACTTGTCGAGCTCCTACAATGAGCAGTTCTTC. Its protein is CASSLYLSSSYNEQFF.

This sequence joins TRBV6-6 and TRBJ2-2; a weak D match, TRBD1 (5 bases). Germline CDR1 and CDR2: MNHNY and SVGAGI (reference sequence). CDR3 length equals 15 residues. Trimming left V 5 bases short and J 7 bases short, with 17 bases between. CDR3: CASSPLPGYSGELFF. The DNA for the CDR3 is TGTGCCAGCAGTCCACTACCAGGGTACAGCGGGGAGCTGTTTTTT.

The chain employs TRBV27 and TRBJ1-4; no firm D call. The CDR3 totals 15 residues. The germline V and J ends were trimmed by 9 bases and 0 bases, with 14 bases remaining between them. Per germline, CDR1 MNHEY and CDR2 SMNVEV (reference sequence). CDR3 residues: CASRRDTTTNEKLFF. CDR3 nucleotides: TGTGCCAGTCGAAGAGACACTACAACTAATGAAAAACTGTTTTTT.

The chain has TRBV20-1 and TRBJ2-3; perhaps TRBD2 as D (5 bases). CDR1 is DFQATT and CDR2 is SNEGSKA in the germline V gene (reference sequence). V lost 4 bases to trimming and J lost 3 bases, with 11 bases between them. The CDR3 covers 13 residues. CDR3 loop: CSAIGLTTDTQYF. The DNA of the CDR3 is TGCAGTGCTATTGGACTGACGACAGATACGCAGTATTTT.

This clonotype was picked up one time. CDR3: CASSVGGSHSYEQYF. CDR3 coding DNA: TGTGCCAGCAGCGTAGGAGGGTCACACTCCTACGAGCAGTACTTC. This rearrangement joins TRBV9 to TRBJ2-7; D might be TRBD2 (5 bases). Germline V gene sequence: CDR1 SGDLS, CDR2 YYNGEE. V lost 0 bases and J lost 0, with 10 bases in between. The length of the CDR3 is 15 residues.

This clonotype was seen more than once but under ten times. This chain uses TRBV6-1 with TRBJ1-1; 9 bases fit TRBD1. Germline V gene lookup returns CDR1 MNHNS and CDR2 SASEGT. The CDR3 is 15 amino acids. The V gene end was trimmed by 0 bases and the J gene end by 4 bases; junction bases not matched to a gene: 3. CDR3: CASSEAGTGRTEAFF. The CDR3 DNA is TGTGCCAGCAGTGAAGCTGGGACAGGGCGCACTGAAGCTTTCTTT.

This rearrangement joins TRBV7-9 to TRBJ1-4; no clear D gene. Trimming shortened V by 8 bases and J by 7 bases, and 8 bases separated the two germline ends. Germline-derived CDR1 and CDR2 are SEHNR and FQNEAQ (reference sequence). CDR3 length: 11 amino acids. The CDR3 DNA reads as TGTGCCAGCGGGCGGAGTGAAAAACTGTTTTTT. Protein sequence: CASGRSEKLFF.

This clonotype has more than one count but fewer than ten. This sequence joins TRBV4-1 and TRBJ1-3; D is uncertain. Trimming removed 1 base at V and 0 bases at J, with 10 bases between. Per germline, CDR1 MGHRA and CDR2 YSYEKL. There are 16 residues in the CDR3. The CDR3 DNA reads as TGCGCCAGCAGCCAAGTGTTGGTCCTCTCTGGAAACACCATATATTTT. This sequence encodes CASSQVLVLSGNTIYF.

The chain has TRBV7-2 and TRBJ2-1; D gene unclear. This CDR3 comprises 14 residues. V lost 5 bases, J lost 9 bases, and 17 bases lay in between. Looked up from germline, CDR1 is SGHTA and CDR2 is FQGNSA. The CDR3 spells CASSRLWGPGEQFF. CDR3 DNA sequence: TGTGCCAGCAGCCGTCTGTGGGGTCCTGGTGAGCAGTTCTTC.